In its sample, the clone carrying this T cell receptor (beta chain) was seen once. The data were obtained in a study of shared clonotypes between healthy human individuals. The repertoire was sequenced with immunoSEQ multiplex PCR; TCRdb's copy has only in-frame clones and lacks some. This sample carries some 1.5 million clones, roughly 97% of them seen once, and the ten largest clones take 1% to 1.5%. This CDR3 has 15 amino acids. The V and J ends lost 0 bases and 6 bases, in that order; junction bases with no gene match: 2. Germline values: CDR1 SGDLS, CDR2 YYNGEE. This chain connects TRBV9 to TRBJ2-2; TRBD2 matches 10 bases. Sequenced sample: naive CD4+ T cells sorted from blood. Subset denoted: CD45RA+ positively selected. This clonotype was sampled from a man aged 25-45 years in good health. CDR3 DNA sequence: TGTGCCAGCAGCGTAGGTGGGACTAGCGCCGGGGAGCTGTTTTTT. Translation gives CASSVGGTSAGELFF.